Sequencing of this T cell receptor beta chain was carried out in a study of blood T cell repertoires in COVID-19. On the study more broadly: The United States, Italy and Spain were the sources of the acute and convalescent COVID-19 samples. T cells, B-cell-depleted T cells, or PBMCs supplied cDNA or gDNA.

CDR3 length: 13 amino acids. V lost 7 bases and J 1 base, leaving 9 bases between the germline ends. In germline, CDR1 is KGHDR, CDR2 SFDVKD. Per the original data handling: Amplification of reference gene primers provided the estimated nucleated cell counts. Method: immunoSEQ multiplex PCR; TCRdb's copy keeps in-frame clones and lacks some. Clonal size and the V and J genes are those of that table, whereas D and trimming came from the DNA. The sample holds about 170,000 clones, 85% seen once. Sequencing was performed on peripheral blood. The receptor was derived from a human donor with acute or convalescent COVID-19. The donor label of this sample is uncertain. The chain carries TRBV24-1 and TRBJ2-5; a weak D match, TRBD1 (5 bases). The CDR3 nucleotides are TGTGCCACCAGCCCTGACAGCCAAGAGACCCAGTACTTC. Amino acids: CATSPDSQETQYF.